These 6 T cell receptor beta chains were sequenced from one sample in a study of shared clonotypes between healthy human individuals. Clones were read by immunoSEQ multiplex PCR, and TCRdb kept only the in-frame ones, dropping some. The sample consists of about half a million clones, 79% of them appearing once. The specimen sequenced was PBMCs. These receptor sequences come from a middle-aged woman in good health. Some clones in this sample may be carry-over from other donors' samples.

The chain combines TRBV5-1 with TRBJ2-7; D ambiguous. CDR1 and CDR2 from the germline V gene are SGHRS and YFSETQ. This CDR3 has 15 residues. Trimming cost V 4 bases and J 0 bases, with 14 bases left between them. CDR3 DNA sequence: TGCGCCAGCAGCCGTCCCGGTTCGACCTCCTACGAGCAGTACTTC. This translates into CASSRPGSTSYEQYF.

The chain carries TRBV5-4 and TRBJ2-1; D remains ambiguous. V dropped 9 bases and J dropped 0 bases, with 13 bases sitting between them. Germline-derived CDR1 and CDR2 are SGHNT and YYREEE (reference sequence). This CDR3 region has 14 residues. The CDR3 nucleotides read TGTGCCATCCTAGACACGAGCTCCTACAATGAGCAGTTCTTC. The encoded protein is CAILDTSSYNEQFF.

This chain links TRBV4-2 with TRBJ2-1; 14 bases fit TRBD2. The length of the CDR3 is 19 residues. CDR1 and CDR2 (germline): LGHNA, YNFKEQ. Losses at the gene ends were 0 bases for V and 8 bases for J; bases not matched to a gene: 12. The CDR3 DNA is TGTGCCAGCAGCCAAGAGCCTTACGGGACTAGCGGGAGTACGGATGAGCAGTTCTTC. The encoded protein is CASSQEPYGTSGSTDEQFF.

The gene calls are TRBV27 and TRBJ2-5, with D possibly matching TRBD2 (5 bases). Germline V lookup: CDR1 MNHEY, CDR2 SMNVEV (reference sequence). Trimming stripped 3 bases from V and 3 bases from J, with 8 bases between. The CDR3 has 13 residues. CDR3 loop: CASSLRAEETQYF. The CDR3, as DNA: TGTGCCAGCAGTTTGAGGGCCGAAGAGACCCAGTACTTC.

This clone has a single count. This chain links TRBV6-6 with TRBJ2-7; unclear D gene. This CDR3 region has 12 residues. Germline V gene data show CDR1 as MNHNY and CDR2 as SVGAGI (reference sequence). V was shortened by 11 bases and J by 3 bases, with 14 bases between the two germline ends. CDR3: CASQRGVYEQYF. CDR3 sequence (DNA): TGTGCCTCCCAACGTGGGGTCTACGAGCAGTACTTC.

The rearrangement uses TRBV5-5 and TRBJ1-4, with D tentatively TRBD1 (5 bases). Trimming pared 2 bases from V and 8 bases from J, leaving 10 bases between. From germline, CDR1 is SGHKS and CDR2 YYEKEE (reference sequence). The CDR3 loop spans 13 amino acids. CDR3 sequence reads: CASSLGVGEKLFF. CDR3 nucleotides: TGTGCCAGCAGCTTAGGGGTTGGAGAAAAACTGTTTTTT. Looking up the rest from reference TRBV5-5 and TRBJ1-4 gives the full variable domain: DAGVTQSPTHLIKTRGQQVTLRCSPISGHKSVSWYQQVLGQGPQFIFQYYEKEERGRGNFPDRFSARQFPNYSSELNVNALLLGDSALYLCASSLGVGEKLFFGSGTQLSVL.